This is a list of T cell receptor beta chains from one sample in a study of cytotoxic CD8 clonotypes in ibrutinib-treated CLL. Produced via immunoSEQ multiplex PCR; TCRdb's table is partial and in-frame only. The sample yields approximately 50,000 clones, nearly 55% seen once. The source material was PBMCs, sampled at disease progression, from a patient treated with ibrutinib. The receptors were sampled from a human donor with chronic lymphocytic leukemia. CDR3s include the opening cysteine and the closing phenylalanine or tryptophan.

CDR3: CASSWREGGTGELFF
V: TRBV5-1
J: TRBJ2-2

CDR3: CASSSWGRPGGNGYTF
V: TRBV27
J: TRBJ1-2

CDR3: CASSSGGSYEQYF
V: TRBV7-2
J: TRBJ2-7

CDR3: CASSSSGNEQFF
V: TRBV5-1
J: TRBJ2-1

CDR3: CASSQQLAGGLAKNIQYF
V: TRBV4-3
J: TRBJ2-4

CDR3: CASSEGLGLTYEQYF
V: TRBV25-1
J: TRBJ2-7

CDR3: CASSIGGAPGANVLTF
V: TRBV28
J: TRBJ2-6

CDR3: CASSPGTRLNSPLHF
V: TRBV27
J: TRBJ1-6

CDR3: CASSLSGLLSYEQYF
V: TRBV28
J: TRBJ2-7

CDR3: CASKVQGGNQPQHF
V: TRBV7-2
J: TRBJ1-5

CDR3: CASSQDRNQPQHF
V: TRBV4-3
J: TRBJ1-5

CDR3: CASSAEFEAFF
V: TRBV2
J: TRBJ1-1

CDR3: CASRLAESSYEQYF
V: TRBV2
J: TRBJ2-7

CDR3: CASSYGADSSYEQYF
V: TRBV6-5
J: TRBJ2-7

CDR3: CSVGDRGLMAINEQFF
V: TRBV29-1
J: TRBJ2-1

CDR3: CASSWVQGNSPLHF
V: TRBV7-2
J: TRBJ1-6

CDR3: CAWSALEPQHF
V: TRBV30
J: TRBJ1-5

CDR3: CASRTTGLPNQPQHF
V: TRBV28
J: TRBJ1-5

CDR3: CASSLGTLTDTQYF
V: TRBV7-8
J: TRBJ2-3

CDR3: CASSGSWGGETQYF
V: TRBV2
J: TRBJ2-5

CDR3: CASSYWLRDSTYEQYF
V: TRBV6-5
J: TRBJ2-7

CDR3: CASSMGQTGRRNEQFF
V: TRBV19
J: TRBJ2-1

CDR3: CASSAPGRGATDTQYF
V: TRBV6-6
J: TRBJ2-3

CDR3: CASSRRLAGDADTQYF
V: TRBV9
J: TRBJ2-3

CDR3: CASSYSLAGVTDTQYF
V: TRBV6-5
J: TRBJ2-3

CDR3: CASSSVAGEGHEQYF
V: TRBV7-9
J: TRBJ2-7

CDR3: CASSLSWQGGEKLFF
V: TRBV27
J: TRBJ1-4

CDR3: CASSAYLGYTF
V: TRBV28
J: TRBJ1-2

CDR3: CASSSSAGEKLFF
V: TRBV7-9
J: TRBJ1-4

CDR3: CASSVQGADYGYTF
V: TRBV9
J: TRBJ1-2

CDR3: CAWSYVIDASGYGYTF
V: TRBV30
J: TRBJ1-2

CDR3: CASRDTNNSPLHF
V: TRBV6-5
J: TRBJ1-6